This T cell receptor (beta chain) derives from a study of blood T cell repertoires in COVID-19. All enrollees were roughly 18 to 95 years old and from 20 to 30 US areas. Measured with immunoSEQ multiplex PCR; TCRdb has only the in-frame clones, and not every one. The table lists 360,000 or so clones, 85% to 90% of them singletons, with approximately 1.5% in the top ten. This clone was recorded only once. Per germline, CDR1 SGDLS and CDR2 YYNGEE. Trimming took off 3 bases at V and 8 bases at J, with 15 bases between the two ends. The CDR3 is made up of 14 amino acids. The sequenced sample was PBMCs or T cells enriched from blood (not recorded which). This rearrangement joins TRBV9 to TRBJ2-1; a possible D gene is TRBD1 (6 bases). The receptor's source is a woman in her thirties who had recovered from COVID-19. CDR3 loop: CASSGYTGMDEQFF. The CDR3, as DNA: TGTGCCAGCAGCGGCTACACAGGGATGGATGAGCAGTTCTTC.